This T cell receptor (beta chain) emerged from a study of T cells in localized non-small cell lung cancer. Overall study results and limits: Tumor samples were not multi-region, leaving intratumor heterogeneity unexcluded. Longer overall survival was seen with higher T cell density measured in blood. The study found T cell clonality highest in uninvolved adjacent lung, above tumor. Median detection of top 100 tumor clones in adjacent lung was 57 clones.

Germline lookup yields CDR1 KGHSY and CDR2 FQNENV. V lost 10 bases and J 0 bases, leaving 12 bases between the germline ends. The CDR3 has 13 amino acids. Clones were sequenced by immunoSEQ multiplex PCR, and TCRdb holds only the in-frame ones, with some missing. Among tens of thousands of clones, 70% to 85% were seen once, and the ten largest hold 1% to 1.5%. There are a few counts of this clone. Its antigen is not identified. V gene TRBV16 combines with J gene TRBJ2-5; no reliable D call. The specimen comprised peripheral blood, sampled before any cancer treatment. The sequence derives from a female donor of 60 years or more with stage I lung adenocarcinoma. CDR3 bases: TGTGCCACCACCCCCCCAGACCAAGAGACCCAGTACTTC. This encodes CATTPPDQETQYF.